This is a list of T cell receptor beta chains from one sample in a study of Tregs in tolerant kidney transplant recipients. TCRdb keeps only in-frame clones here, not all; method: immunoSEQ multiplex PCR. The profile shows roughly 66,000 clones, over 85% of them singletons. Here the sequenced sample was CD8+ T cells from blood, taken before the transplant. All receptors derive from a human donor who received a combined kidney and bone marrow transplant. The CDR3 runs from the conserved cysteine through the conserved F or W. D genes are given only for firm matches. The listing skips clone size in some rows; elsewhere it reads once, few, many or a size class.

d_call,clone_size,v_call,j_call,cdr3_aa,cdr3_nt
TRBD1,NA,TRBV7-6,TRBJ1-1,CASSTDRGGGHTEAFF,TGTGCCAGCAGCACCGACAGGGGTGGTGGGCACACTGAAGCTTTCTTT
TRBD1,NA,TRBV29-1,TRBJ1-2,CSVWTGDNYGYTF,TGCAGCGTTTGGACAGGGGATAACTATGGCTACACCTTC
NA,NA,TRBV19,TRBJ2-1,CASSIALASSYNEQFF,TGTGCCAGTAGTATAGCCCTAGCCAGCTCCTACAATGAGCAGTTCTTC
NA,NA,TRBV7-8,TRBJ2-7,CASSLLTGSSYEQYF,TGTGCCAGCAGCTTATTAACAGGATCCTCCTACGAGCAGTACTTC
TRBD2,NA,TRBV7-8,TRBJ2-7,CASSISGYNYEQYF,TGTGCCAGCAGCATTAGCGGGTACAACTACGAGCAGTACTTC
TRBD1,NA,TRBV11-2,TRBJ2-5,CASSLVVGQAETQYF,TGTGCCAGCAGCTTAGTAGTTGGACAGGCTGAGACCCAGTACTTC
NA,NA,TRBV19,TRBJ1-2,CASSPPGFKGYTF,TGTGCCAGTAGTCCCCCAGGGTTTAAAGGCTACACCTTC
NA,NA,TRBV11-3,TRBJ2-7,CASSSRSFEQYF,TGTGCCAGCAGCTCGCGATCTTTCGAGCAGTACTTC
TRBD2,NA,TRBV7-6,TRBJ2-7,CASSLGLAGGLLDEQYF,TGTGCCAGCAGCTTAGGACTAGCGGGAGGCCTCCTGGACGAGCAGTACTTC
NA,NA,TRBV7-6,TRBJ1-5,CASSLVQWEGGNQPQHF,TGTGCCAGCAGCTTAGTACAGTGGGAGGGTGGCAATCAGCCCCAGCATTTT
TRBD2,NA,TRBV7-8,TRBJ2-1,CASSLPNSGASYNEQFF,TGTGCCAGCAGCTTACCGAATAGCGGGGCTTCCTACAATGAGCAGTTCTTC
TRBD1,once,TRBV2,TRBJ2-7,CARSPGTGFYEQYF,TGTGCCCGTTCACCCGGGACAGGGTTCTACGAGCAGTACTTC
TRBD2,NA,TRBV29-1,TRBJ2-1,CSVKAGYYNEQFF,TGCAGCGTTAAAGCGGGGTATTACAATGAGCAGTTCTTC
NA,once,TRBV27,TRBJ2-7,CASSLDSVSYEQYF,TGTGCCAGCAGTTTAGATAGCGTTTCCTACGAGCAGTACTTC
TRBD1,NA,TRBV14,TRBJ1-2,CASSLGTAYGYTF,TGTGCCAGCAGCCTAGGGACAGCCTATGGCTACACCTTC
TRBD1,NA,TRBV27,TRBJ2-7,CASSASTGVATYEQYF,TGTGCCAGCAGTGCCTCTACAGGGGTGGCCACCTACGAGCAGTACTTC
TRBD1,NA,TRBV5-6,TRBJ1-5,CASSTGTGNQPQHF,TGTGCCAGCAGCACTGGGACAGGCAATCAGCCCCAGCATTTT
NA,NA,TRBV5-6,TRBJ1-4,CASSLGREELFF,TGTGCCAGCAGCTTGGGCAGGGAGGAACTGTTTTTT
NA,NA,TRBV7-2,TRBJ2-2,CASSPGAGELFF,TGTGCCAGCAGCCCCGGGGCCGGGGAGCTGTTTTTT
TRBD1,NA,TRBV2,TRBJ2-7,CASLFWGRQGDYEQYF,TGTGCCAGCCTATTCTGGGGGAGACAGGGGGACTACGAGCAGTACTTC
NA,NA,TRBV12-5,TRBJ2-7,CASGLAREQYF,TGTGCTAGTGGTTTGGCCCGCGAGCAGTACTTC
TRBD1,NA,TRBV9,TRBJ1-1,CASSGGQADPMNTEAFF,TGTGCCAGCAGCGGAGGACAGGCCGACCCCATGAACACTGAAGCTTTCTTT
NA,NA,TRBV25-1,TRBJ2-1,CASSERGLYNEQFF,TGTGCCAGCAGTGAACGGGGACTCTACAATGAGCAGTTCTTC
TRBD1,NA,TRBV5-5,TRBJ1-5,CASSEGTGGGDQPQHF,TGTGCCAGCAGCGAAGGGACAGGCGGTGGGGATCAGCCCCAGCATTTT
NA,NA,TRBV5-6,TRBJ2-5,CASSLDRAETQYF,TGTGCCAGCAGCTTGGACAGGGCGGAGACCCAGTACTTC
TRBD2,NA,TRBV5-1,TRBJ2-1,CASSPASGRAGSYNEQFF,TGCGCCAGCAGCCCCGCTAGCGGGAGGGCCGGGTCCTACAATGAGCAGTTCTTC
NA,NA,TRBV7-6,TRBJ2-7,CASSLNEGYEQYF,TGTGCCAGCAGCTTAAATGAGGGCTACGAGCAGTACTTC
NA,NA,TRBV19,TRBJ2-3,CASSIGSYTDTQYF,TGTGCCAGTAGTATAGGTAGTTATACGGATACGCAGTATTTT
NA,NA,TRBV4-1,TRBJ2-5,CASSQQGETTPWTQYF,TGCGCCAGCAGCCAGCAAGGAGAGACTACCCCTTGGACCCAGTACTTC
NA,once,TRBV28,TRBJ2-7,CASSSPFGHSYEQYF,TGTGCCAGCAGTTCCCCGTTCGGTCACTCCTACGAGCAGTACTTC
TRBD1,NA,TRBV19,TRBJ1-5,CASSPGTESNQPQHF,TGTGCCAGTAGTCCCGGGACAGAGAGCAATCAGCCCCAGCATTTT
TRBD1,NA,TRBV5-8,TRBJ1-1,CASSVTGGAWNTEAFF,TGTGCCAGCAGCGTGACAGGGGGCGCGTGGAACACTGAAGCTTTCTTT
TRBD2,once,TRBV15,TRBJ2-1,CATSMRLAGFNEQFF,TGTGCCACCAGCATGAGACTAGCGGGGTTCAATGAGCAGTTCTTC
TRBD2,NA,TRBV27,TRBJ2-5,CASSLFAGDQETQYF,TGTGCCAGCAGTTTATTTGCGGGGGATCAAGAGACCCAGTACTTC
TRBD1,NA,TRBV10-3,TRBJ2-2,CAISDPPGGSLTGELFF,TGTGCCATCAGTGACCCTCCAGGGGGAAGTCTCACCGGGGAGCTGTTTTTT
NA,NA,TRBV7-8,TRBJ1-2,CASSLVFGGRGYGYTF,TGTGCCAGCAGCTTAGTTTTCGGTGGCCGCGGGTATGGCTACACCTTC
TRBD2,NA,TRBV12-5,TRBJ2-3,CASGLLGWVAGGPKGFLDTQYF,TGTGCTAGTGGTTTGCTAGGGTGGGTAGCGGGAGGGCCGAAGGGTTTTTTAGATACGCAGTATTTT
TRBD1,few,TRBV5-4,TRBJ1-3,CASSISGGGNTIYF,TGTGCCAGCAGCATCTCAGGGGGAGGAAACACCATATATTTT
NA,medium-sized,TRBV6-5,TRBJ1-2,CASSYLQDYGYTF,TGTGCCAGCAGTTACTTACAGGACTATGGCTACACCTTC
TRBD2,once,TRBV9,TRBJ2-7,CASSVGAGTSGYEQYF,TGTGCCAGCAGCGTAGGTGCCGGGACTAGTGGTTACGAGCAGTACTTC
NA,NA,TRBV29-1,TRBJ2-7,CSVEELNSYEQYF,TGCAGCGTTGAGGAGCTAAACTCCTACGAGCAGTACTTC
TRBD1,NA,TRBV5-6,TRBJ2-1,CANSQGQVNEQFF,TGTGCCAACAGCCAGGGACAGGTCAATGAGCAGTTCTTC
NA,NA,TRBV7-3,TRBJ2-5,CASSQAYQETQYF,TGTGCCAGCAGCCAGGCGTACCAAGAGACCCAGTACTTC
NA,NA,TRBV19,TRBJ2-7,CASSISLRNEQYF,TGTGCCAGTAGTATCTCCCTCAGAAACGAGCAGTACTTC
NA,NA,TRBV4-2,TRBJ1-1,CASSQGTEDTEAFF,TGTGCCAGCAGCCAAGGGACAGAGGACACTGAAGCTTTCTTT
TRBD2,NA,TRBV9,TRBJ2-3,CASSPTSGRAQTDTQYF,TGTGCCAGCAGCCCTACTAGCGGGAGGGCCCAAACCGATACGCAGTATTTT
NA,NA,TRBV29-1,TRBJ1-4,CSVAYSGGWFF,TGCAGCGTTGCTTATTCGGGAGGATGGTTTTTT
NA,NA,TRBV4-1,TRBJ1-2,CASSQGSWGYTF,TGCGCCAGCAGCCAAGGGAGTTGGGGCTACACCTTC
TRBD1,NA,TRBV11-2,TRBJ1-2,CASSLAWGQDPYGYTF,TGTGCCAGCAGCTTAGCCTGGGGACAGGACCCGTATGGCTACACCTTC
NA,NA,TRBV30,TRBJ1-1,CAWSVNPRVEAFF,TGTGCCTGGAGTGTAAATCCGCGGGTTGAAGCTTTCTTT
TRBD2,NA,TRBV4-3,TRBJ2-2,CASSQALAGGDTGELFF,TGCGCCAGCAGCCAAGCCCTAGCGGGGGGCGACACCGGGGAGCTGTTTTTT
NA,NA,TRBV14,TRBJ2-1,CASSGFPAGNEQFF,TGTGCCAGCAGCGGCTTCCCGGCGGGCAATGAGCAGTTCTTC
NA,NA,TRBV7-8,TRBJ2-1,CASSLVGATYNEQFF,TGTGCCAGCAGCTTAGTGGGGGCAACGTACAATGAGCAGTTCTTC